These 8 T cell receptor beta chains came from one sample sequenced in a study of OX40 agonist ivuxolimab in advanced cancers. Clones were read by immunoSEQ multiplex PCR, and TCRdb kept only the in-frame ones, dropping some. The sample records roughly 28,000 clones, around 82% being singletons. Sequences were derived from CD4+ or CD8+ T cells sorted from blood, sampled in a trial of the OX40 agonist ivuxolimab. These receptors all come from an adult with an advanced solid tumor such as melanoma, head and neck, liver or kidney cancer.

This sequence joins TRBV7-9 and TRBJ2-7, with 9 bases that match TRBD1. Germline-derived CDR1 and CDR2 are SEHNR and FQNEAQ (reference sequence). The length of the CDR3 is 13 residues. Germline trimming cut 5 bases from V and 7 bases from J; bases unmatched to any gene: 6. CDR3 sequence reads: CASSKQGAREQYF. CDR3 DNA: TGTGCCAGCAGCAAACAGGGGGCGCGGGAGCAGTACTTC.

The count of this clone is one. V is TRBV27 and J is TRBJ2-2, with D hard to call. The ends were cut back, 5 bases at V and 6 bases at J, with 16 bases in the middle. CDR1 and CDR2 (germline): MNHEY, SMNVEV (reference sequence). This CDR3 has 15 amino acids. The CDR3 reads CASSDNTAFPGELFF. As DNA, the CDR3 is TGTGCCAGCAGTGACAATACCGCGTTTCCCGGGGAGCTGTTTTTT.

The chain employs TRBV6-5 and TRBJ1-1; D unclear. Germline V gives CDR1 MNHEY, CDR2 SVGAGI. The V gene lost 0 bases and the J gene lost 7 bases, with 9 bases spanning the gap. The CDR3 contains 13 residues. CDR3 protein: CASSYSGPLEAFF. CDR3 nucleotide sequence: TGTGCCAGCAGTTACTCAGGACCGCTTGAAGCTTTCTTT.

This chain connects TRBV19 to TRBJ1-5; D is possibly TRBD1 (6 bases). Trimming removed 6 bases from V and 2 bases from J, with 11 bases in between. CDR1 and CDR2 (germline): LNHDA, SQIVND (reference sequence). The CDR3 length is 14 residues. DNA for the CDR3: TGTGCCAGTAGCCTCAGACAGGGCAATCAGCCCCAGCATTTT. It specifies CASSLRQGNQPQHF.

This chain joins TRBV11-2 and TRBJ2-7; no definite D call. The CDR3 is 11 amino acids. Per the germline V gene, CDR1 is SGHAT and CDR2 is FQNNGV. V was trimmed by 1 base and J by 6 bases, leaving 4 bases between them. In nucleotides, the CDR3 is TGTGCCAGCAGCTTAGGGTCCGAGCAGTACTTC. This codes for CASSLGSEQYF.

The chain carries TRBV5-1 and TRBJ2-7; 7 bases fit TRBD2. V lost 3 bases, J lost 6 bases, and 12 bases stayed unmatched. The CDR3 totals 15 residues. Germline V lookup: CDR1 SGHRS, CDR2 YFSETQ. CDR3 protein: CASSWGSTSTSEQYF. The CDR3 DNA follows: TGCGCCAGCAGCTGGGGGTCGACTAGCACAAGCGAGCAGTACTTC.

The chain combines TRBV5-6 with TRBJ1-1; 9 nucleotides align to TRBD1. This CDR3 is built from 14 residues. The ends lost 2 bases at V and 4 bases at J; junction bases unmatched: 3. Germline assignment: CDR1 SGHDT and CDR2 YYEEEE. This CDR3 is CASSLVQGATEAFF. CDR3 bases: TGTGCCAGCAGCTTAGTACAGGGGGCCACTGAAGCTTTCTTT.

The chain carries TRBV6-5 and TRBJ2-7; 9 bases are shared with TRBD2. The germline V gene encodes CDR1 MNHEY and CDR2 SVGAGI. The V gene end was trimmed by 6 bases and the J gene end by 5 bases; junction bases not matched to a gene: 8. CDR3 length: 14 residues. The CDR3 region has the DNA TGTGCCAGCAGAGACCGCGGGGGGGGGAACGAGCAGTACTTC. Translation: CASRDRGGGNEQYF.